This entry lists 27 T cell receptor beta chains sequenced from one sample in a study of cytotoxic CD8 clonotypes in ibrutinib-treated CLL (dated by TCRdb to the early 2020s). According to the study, the label for this sample's time point signals: progressive disease on ibrutinib. To prepare the library, the immunoSEQ multiplex PCR assay was applied. What TCRdb holds here is the immuneACCESS table cut down to in-frame rearrangements. Part of the clones is not present; checked against another copy, under half of the missing clones reflect an unresolved V gene, and the others are unexplained. Present in this sample are 250,000 to 350,000 clones, approximately 76% of which were seen just once. Clones ranked in the top ten supply around 5.1% of the sample. The sample here was PBMCs, taken at disease progression, from a patient treated with ibrutinib. The receptors here all came from a human donor with chronic lymphocytic leukemia.

The V gene is TRBV29-1, the J gene TRBJ1-2; D remains unclear. The germline V and J ends were trimmed by 7 bases and 5 bases, with 11 bases remaining between them. This CDR3 is 11 amino acids long. Germline CDR1 and CDR2: SQVTM and ANQGSEA. The CDR3 here is CSAAAGYGYTF. For the CDR3, the DNA is TGCAGCGCAGCAGCGGGGTATGGCTACACCTTC.

The chain carries TRBV7-3 and TRBJ1-1; TRBD1 might be the D (6 bases). V dropped 1 base and J dropped 2 bases, with 11 bases sitting between them. CDR1 and CDR2 from the germline V gene are SGHTA and FQGTGA. The CDR3 contains 15 residues. Here the CDR3 DNA reads TGTGCCAGCAGCTTAATGGGGGCAGATAACACTGAAGCTTTCTTT. Protein sequence: CASSLMGADNTEAFF.

As for this clone: This sample also contains other DNA sequences that code for the same CDR3. The CDR3 loop reads CASSPHTDTQYF. CDR3 in DNA: TGTGCCAGCAGCCCCCACACAGATACGCAGTATTTT. This sequence joins TRBV7-2 and TRBJ2-3; no definite D call. This CDR3 region has 12 residues. The V end lost 5 bases, the J end lost 2 bases, and 5 bases lay between the germline ends. From germline, CDR1 is SGHTA and CDR2 FQGNSA.

The rearrangement uses TRBV4-3 and TRBJ2-3; D may be TRBD1 (7 bases). Germline CDR1 is LGHNA and CDR2 is YSLEER. This CDR3 region has 17 residues. V dropped 0 bases and J dropped 4 bases, with 17 bases sitting between them. CDR3 DNA sequence: TGCGCCAGCAGCCAAGATCGGCCAGGGGGGAAGCCAGATACGCAGTATTTT. It translates to CASSQDRPGGKPDTQYF.

V and J are TRBV2 and TRBJ2-5, with unresolved D. Germline CDR1 reads SNHLY; CDR2 reads FYNNEI. CDR3 length equals 14 residues. Deletions cut 1 base from V and 0 bases from J, with 6 bases between. CDR3 in DNA: TGTGCCAGCAGTGAAGGGCAGGACCAAGAGACCCAGTACTTC. Translation: CASSEGQDQETQYF.

J is TRBJ1-5 and V is TRBV10-2, with 8 nucleotides matching TRBD1. Trimming cost V 6 bases and J 1 base; bases outside gene matches: 5. The CDR3 runs to 15 residues. Germline V gives CDR1 WSHSY, CDR2 SAAADI. The CDR3 sequence: CASRTGAGSNQPQHF. DNA for the CDR3: TGCGCCAGCAGGACAGGGGCGGGGAGCAATCAGCCCCAGCATTTT.

CDR3 residues: CAWAFSAENTEAFF. The CDR3 coding sequence is TGTGCCTGGGCTTTTTCGGCAGAGAACACTGAAGCTTTCTTT. This chain connects TRBV30 to TRBJ1-1; D not resolved. V lost 5 bases and J lost 1, with 14 bases in between. CDR1 and CDR2 (germline): GTSNPN, SVGIG (reference sequence). This CDR3 comprises 14 residues.

The genes are TRBV7-9 and TRBJ1-2; D is undetermined. Germline CDR1 is SEHNR and CDR2 is FQNEAQ (reference sequence). The CDR3 has 14 residues. Trimming pared 1 base from V and 4 bases from J, leaving 10 bases between. The CDR3 nucleotides are TGTGCCAGCAGCTTAGGTTGGAGGGCCTATGGCTACACCTTC. Translation: CASSLGWRAYGYTF.

The chain is built from TRBV12-2 and TRBJ2-1; TRBD2, the table's D call, was not compared with the DNA. TRBV12-2 is a recognized pseudogene. CDR3 size: 16 residues. DNA for the CDR3: TGTGCAAGTCGCTTAGATCGACTAGCGGGATACAATGAGCAGTTCTTC. Protein sequence: CASRLDRLAGYNEQFF.

This chain connects TRBV27 to TRBJ2-4, with a possible D match to TRBD1 (5 bases). V lost 3 bases, J lost 6 bases, and 15 bases lay in between. Germline assignment: CDR1 MNHEY and CDR2 SMNVEV (reference sequence). The CDR3 extends over 15 amino acids. Here the CDR3 DNA reads TGTGCCAGCAGTTTCAACCAGGGTTGGGGAAACATTCAGTACTTC. Residues: CASSFNQGWGNIQYF.

CDR3 amino acids: CASSGQGSYIQYF. In DNA, the CDR3 is TGTGCCAGCAGTGGACAGGGGTCGTACATTCAGTACTTC. The genes are TRBV6-1 and TRBJ2-4, with TRBD1 matching 8 bases. J was trimmed by 8 bases and V by 4 bases; bases with no gene match: 4. The V gene's germline CDR1 is MNHNS and CDR2 SASEGT. The CDR3 is 13 amino acids.

The chain carries TRBV4-2 and TRBJ2-7; 11 nucleotides agree with TRBD2. Unmatched junction bases numbered 10, after V lost 2 bases and J lost 4 bases. Germline-derived CDR1 and CDR2 are LGHNA and YNFKEQ. This CDR3 contains 17 residues. CDR3 sequence (DNA): TGTGCCAGCAGCCAAACGTTAGCGGGAGGGCCAAAGTACGAGCAGTACTTC. It encodes CASSQTLAGGPKYEQYF.

V gene TRBV6-6 combines with J gene TRBJ2-1; tentative D call: TRBD1 (6 bases). The CDR3 sequence is 11 residues long. Germline V lookup: CDR1 MNHNY, CDR2 SVGAGI (reference sequence). V dropped 11 bases and J dropped 6 bases, with 11 bases sitting between them. The CDR3 bases are TGTGCCGTCCGAGGGGGCAATGAGCAGTTCTTC. Encoded protein: CAVRGGNEQFF.

The chain recombines TRBV11-1 with TRBJ2-5; 14 nucleotides match TRBD2. CDR3 size: 15 residues. V was clipped by 4 bases and J by 5 bases; unmatched bases: 3. Germline loops: CDR1 SGHAT, CDR2 FQDESV (reference sequence). CDR3 sequence (DNA): TGTGCCAGCAGCTCGACTAGCGGGAGGGCCGAGACCCAGTACTTC. Translation: CASSSTSGRAETQYF.

The V call is TRBV4-3, the J call TRBJ1-2; D ambiguous. The CDR3 contains 15 residues. Germline V gene data show CDR1 as LGHNA and CDR2 as YSLEER. Trimming removed 3 bases from V and 9 bases from J, with 20 bases in between. CDR3 bases: TGCGCCAGCAGCCATAGAGCCCAGGATTGGGATAGCTACACCTTC. Translating it yields CASSHRAQDWDSYTF.

The chain uses TRBV5-1 and TRBJ1-1; 11 bases match TRBD1. CDR1 SGHRS and CDR2 YFSETQ come from the germline V gene. CDR3 length: 17 amino acids. The J segment lost 0 bases and the V segment lost 3 bases, leaving 7 bases of the junction unmatched. DNA for the CDR3: TGCGCCAGCAGCTGGGGAGGGACAGGGGGAATGAACACTGAAGCTTTCTTT. Encoded protein: CASSWGGTGGMNTEAFF.

This clone was recorded a few times. The CDR3: CASSPHPGQPQHF. In DNA, the CDR3 is TGTGCCAGCAGTCCGCATCCCGGGCAGCCCCAGCATTTT. The V and J genes are TRBV6-5 and TRBJ1-5; D ambiguous. V shed 5 bases and J shed 7 bases, with 12 bases lying between them. This CDR3 contains 13 residues. Germline CDR1 is MNHEY and CDR2 is SVGAGI.

The chain combines TRBV7-2 with TRBJ2-3; TRBD2 might be the D (6 bases). The V gene's germline CDR1 is SGHTA and CDR2 FQGNSA. Trimming stripped 6 bases from V and 4 bases from J, with 14 bases between. This CDR3 comprises 14 residues. The CDR3 bases are TGTGCCAGCAGAAATACGGGCGGGGCAGATACGCAGTATTTT. It specifies CASRNTGGADTQYF.

V is TRBV6-6 and J is TRBJ1-5; 7 bases are shared with TRBD1. The CDR3 runs 14 residues. V trimming: 5 bases; J trimming: 3 bases; junction bases outside the gene matches: 4. Germline CDR1 MNHNY, CDR2 SVGAGI (reference sequence). CDR3 amino acids: CASSADRDNQPQHF. The CDR3 DNA follows: TGTGCCAGCAGTGCCGACAGGGACAATCAGCCCCAGCATTTT.

Worth noting for this clone: Its ends do not fully match the called genes, so a read error is possible. The V gene is TRBV7-9, the J gene TRBJ2-5, with no clear D. The CDR3 covers 14 residues. CDR1 and CDR2 (germline): SEHNR, FQNEAQ (reference sequence). CDR3 amino acids: CVSSLFVGGETQYF. The DNA of the CDR3 is TGTGTCAGCAGCCTCTTCGTCGGTGGAGAGACCCAGTACTTC.

This clone was seen a single time. The chain combines TRBV9 with TRBJ1-2; 7 positions match TRBD1. The V segment lost 4 bases and the J segment 6 bases; nucleotides outside the gene matches: 15. This CDR3 is built from 16 residues. The germline V gene encodes CDR1 SGDLS and CDR2 YYNGEE. The CDR3 region is CASSPQGDPRFDGYTF. The DNA for the CDR3 is TGTGCCAGCAGCCCTCAGGGGGACCCACGATTCGATGGCTACACCTTC.

This clone has a handful of counts. This chain links TRBV7-3 with TRBJ1-2, with 8 bases aligning to TRBD1. The CDR3 totals 14 residues. Germline-derived CDR1 and CDR2 are SGHTA and FQGTGA. The junction had 10 bases not matched to a gene; V was cut back by 5 bases and J by 8 bases. The CDR3 is CASSRGSGGLGYTF. CDR3 nucleotides: TGTGCCAGCAGCCGCGGGTCAGGGGGCTTGGGCTACACCTTC.

This clone appeared a few times. The rearrangement links TRBV9 to TRBJ1-3; no reliable D call. The germline V and J ends were trimmed by 4 bases and 0 bases, with 11 bases remaining between them. This CDR3 contains 15 residues. CDR1 is SGDLS, CDR2 YYNGEE, per germline. CDR3 DNA: TGTGCCAGCAGCTCCGGTGAACTCTCTGGAAACACCATATATTTT. This encodes CASSSGELSGNTIYF.

The V gene is TRBV18, the J gene TRBJ2-1; maybe TRBD1 (6 bases). V was pared by 8 bases and J by 6 bases, with 11 bases between. Germline values: CDR1 KGHSH, CDR2 LQKENI. CDR3 length: 12 amino acids. DNA of the CDR3: TGTGCCAGCGGGATAGGGGGCAATGAGCAGTTCTTC. As protein: CASGIGGNEQFF.

This clone was detected only a few times. V and J are TRBV7-3 and TRBJ1-1; possibly TRBD1 for D (5 bases). Trimming shortened V by 1 base and J by 3 bases, and 21 bases separated the two germline ends. The length of the CDR3 is 18 residues. Per germline, CDR1 SGHTA and CDR2 FQGTGA. CDR3 in amino acids: CASSLIGVGRVGDTEAFF. The CDR3 region has the DNA TGTGCCAGCAGCTTAATAGGAGTAGGCAGGGTCGGGGACACTGAAGCTTTCTTT.

This clone was recorded only once. The chain recombines TRBV2 with TRBJ2-3, with unresolved D. Germline V gene sequence: CDR1 SNHLY, CDR2 FYNNEI. V was shortened by 8 bases and J by 3 bases, with 12 bases between the two germline ends. This CDR3 has 13 amino acids. The CDR3 region has the DNA TGTGCCAGCCTAGGACGCCTTACAGATACGCAGTATTTT. It codes for CASLGRLTDTQYF.

This chain uses TRBV5-6 with TRBJ2-3; TRBD2 is a possible D gene (6 bases). Germline V gene data show CDR1 as SGHDT and CDR2 as YYEEEE. V was cut by 3 bases and J by 7 bases, with 9 bases left in between. This CDR3 has 12 residues. The CDR3 sequence is CASSWREYTQYF. The CDR3 DNA sequence: TGTGCCAGCAGCTGGAGGGAGTATACGCAGTATTTT.